This T cell receptor (beta chain) was obtained from a study of regulatory T cells in long-lasting Graves disease. In the study overall: For under 3 months, newly diagnosed Graves' patients had been taking antithyroid drugs. General study points: Thyroid tissue was not studied; only peripheral blood was.

Libraries of TCR beta came from iRepertoire HTBI primers plus Arm-PCR of CDR3 regions. TCRdb used MiXCR to reprocess the multiplex PCR reads, holding one entry per CDR3 protein. Of hundreds of thousands of distinct CDR3 sequences in the sample, roughly 17% were seen once. Time point meaning: newly diagnosed GD, antithyroid drugs for less than 3 months. Preparation of the TCR library used RNA extracted from PBMCs. Those enrolled as patients came out of an endocrinology department in Xi'an, China. The collection involved drawing approximately 9 milliliters of peripheral blood into EDTA tubes. Ten or more counts support this clonotype. Its cognate antigen is unknown. The CDR3 totals 14 residues. Per germline, CDR1 SGHRS and CDR2 YFSETQ. The germline V and J ends were trimmed by 4 bases and 3 bases, with 13 bases remaining between them. A further study also used this sample, focusing on T cells in Graves' hyperthyroidism and ophthalmopathy.

The sample in question was peripheral blood mononuclear cells (PBMCs), obtained at new diagnosis, from a patient treated with antithyroid drugs. V usage is TRBV5-1 and J usage is TRBJ1-1, with D perhaps TRBD1 (6 bases). The clonotype comes from a man aged 35-49 years with Graves disease. The CDR3 here is CASSPGAPDTEAFF. As DNA, the CDR3 is TGCGCCAGCAGCCCAGGGGCCCCAGACACTGAAGCTTTCTTT.